The next 24 T cell receptor beta chains were all read from a single sample in a study of vaccination effects on CD4 cells after COVID-19 (dated by TCRdb to 2022 to 2024). Library preparation employed the immunoSEQ multiplex PCR assay. TCRdb took this table from immuneACCESS and kept in-frame rearrangements with V and J called. Such tables lack part of the clones; where checked against another copy, unresolved V genes explain under half of the gap, and the rest is unexplained. The sample records 31,000 or so clones, about 73% of which are singletons. In total, the top ten clones hold roughly 3.8% of the sample. After less than 13 days of culture, CD4+ T cells were isolated with the EasySep CD4+ T cell isolation kit. Their specific antigens are unknown. The sample consisted of CD4+ T cells from PBMCs cultured without peptide, taken before COVID-19 vaccination. These receptors were obtained from a human donor who received a COVID-19 vaccine.

The chain employs TRBV7-6 and TRBJ2-3; TRBD2 matches at 11 bases. The CDR3 runs 18 residues. J was trimmed by 0 bases and V by 5 bases; bases with no gene match: 10. CDR1 and CDR2 (germline): SGHVS, FNYEAQ. The CDR3 loop is CASSRTSGSTSSTDTQYF. In DNA form, the CDR3 reads TGTGCCAGCAGCCGGACTAGCGGGTCAACCTCTAGCACAGATACGCAGTATTTT.

V usage is TRBV18 and J usage is TRBJ1-1; 8 bases agree with TRBD1. This CDR3 is built from 15 residues. V lost 3 bases, J lost 0 bases, and 3 bases stayed unmatched. Looked up from germline, CDR1 is KGHSH and CDR2 is LQKENI. CDR3 residues: CASSPDRVVNTEAFF. Here the CDR3 DNA reads TGTGCCAGCTCACCGGACAGGGTCGTGAACACTGAAGCTTTCTTT.

This clone showed up just a few times. The V call is TRBV6-5, the J call TRBJ2-7; 11 bases map to TRBD2. The CDR3 runs 15 residues. Germline V gene data show CDR1 as MNHEY and CDR2 as SVGAGI. V lost 6 bases, J lost 3 bases, and 7 bases stayed unmatched. The CDR3 bases are TGTGCCAGCAGGGTTGGGACTAGCGGAAGCTACGAGCAGTACTTC. Translation gives CASRVGTSGSYEQYF.

This chain connects TRBV18 to TRBJ2-7, with 10 bases matching TRBD1. CDR1 and CDR2 (germline): KGHSH, LQKENI. This CDR3 is 15 amino acids long. The V segment lost 3 bases and the J segment 1 base; nucleotides outside the gene matches: 3. Here the CDR3 DNA reads TGTGCCAGCTCACCCGGACAGGGGGGATCCTACGAGCAGTACTTC. Encoded protein: CASSPGQGGSYEQYF.

The J gene is TRBJ1-1, the V gene TRBV18, with D hard to call. Deletions cut 1 base from V and 6 bases from J, with 9 bases between. The CDR3 covers 13 residues. The germline V gene encodes CDR1 KGHSH and CDR2 LQKENI. The CDR3 region is CASSPQGVAEAFF. Written as DNA, the CDR3 is TGTGCCAGCTCACCACAGGGAGTCGCTGAAGCTTTCTTT. The whole variable domain, filled in from reference TRBV18 and TRBJ1-1, reads NAGVMQNPRHLVRRRGQEARLRCSPMKGHSHVYWYRQLPEEGLKFMVYLQKENIIDESGMPKERFSAEFPKEGPSILRIQQVVRGDSAAYFCASSPQGVAEAFFGQGTRLTVV.

This clone was seen more than once but under ten times. CDR3 sequence: CASSFRLAGNTGELFF. The CDR3 DNA reads TGTGCCAGCAGCTTTCGACTAGCGGGGAACACCGGGGAGCTGTTTTTT. The chain links TRBV13 to TRBJ2-2; TRBD2 aligns across 10 bases. Germline CDR1 reads PRHDT; CDR2 reads FYEKMQ (reference sequence). Trimming removed 3 bases from V and 1 base from J; junction bases left unmatched: 2. The CDR3 totals 16 residues.

This clone was seen only a few times. The rearrangement links TRBV10-2 to TRBJ1-3; perhaps TRBD1 as D (6 bases). Deletions cut 6 bases from V and 0 bases from J, with 12 bases between. The CDR3 is 15 residues long. Per the germline V gene, CDR1 is WSHSY and CDR2 is SAAADI. The CDR3 protein is CASRETGNSGNTIYF. The CDR3 DNA reads as TGCGCCAGCAGGGAGACAGGAAACTCTGGAAACACCATATATTTT.

This clone was detected only a few times. The J gene is TRBJ2-2, the V gene TRBV20-1; TRBD2 aligns across 11 bases. This CDR3 spans 15 amino acids. The germline V gene has CDR1 DFQATT and CDR2 SNEGSKA (reference sequence). The ends lost 3 bases at V and 3 bases at J; junction bases unmatched: 3. The CDR3: CSASRGLADTGELFF. CDR3 sequence (DNA): TGCAGTGCTAGTCGGGGACTAGCGGACACCGGGGAGCTGTTTTTT.

This clone was recorded a few times. The rearrangement uses TRBV5-1 and TRBJ1-1; 7 bases agree with TRBD1. V was pared by 5 bases and J by 8 bases, with 9 bases of the junction left unmatched. Germline V gene data show CDR1 as SGHRS and CDR2 as YFSETQ. The CDR3 is 13 residues long. The CDR3 DNA reads as TGCGCCAGCAGTTCTGGACAGGAGAGGGAAGCTTTCTTT. Protein product: CASSSGQEREAFF.

The chain employs TRBV10-2 and TRBJ2-3; D is perhaps TRBD1 (6 bases). The CDR3 spans 13 residues. V gave up 6 bases and J gave up 5 bases, with 12 bases separating them. Germline CDR1 and CDR2: WSHSY and SAAADI. This CDR3 reads CASRWAGEDTQYF. In nucleotides, the CDR3 is TGCGCCAGCAGATGGGCAGGGGAAGATACGCAGTATTTT.

V usage is TRBV3-1 (or the pseudogene TRBV3-2) and J usage is TRBJ2-5; 8 bases agree with TRBD2. Germline values: CDR1 LGHDT, CDR2 YNNKEL (reference sequence). This CDR3 region has 18 residues. Unmatched junction bases numbered 11, after V lost 1 base and J lost 1 base. The DNA for the CDR3 is TGTGCCAGCAGCCAAGGGCTAGCGGGCCACCAGTCCCAAGAGACCCAGTACTTC. This sequence encodes CASSQGLAGHQSQETQYF.

This clone was seen a few times. V and J are TRBV19 and TRBJ1-5; no clear D. The CDR3 sequence is 15 residues long. Germline values: CDR1 LNHDA, CDR2 SQIVND (reference sequence). The germline V and J ends were trimmed by 5 bases and 7 bases, with 18 bases remaining between them. CDR3 DNA: TGTGCCAGTAGTGACGCCCCGGGTCTGAGCCAGCCCCAGCATTTT. Translating it yields CASSDAPGLSQPQHF.

The gene calls are TRBV5-1 and TRBJ1-1; perhaps TRBD1 as D (6 bases). This CDR3 region has 16 residues. V was cut by 4 bases and J by 1 base, with 17 bases left in between. In germline, CDR1 is SGHRS, CDR2 YFSETQ. The CDR3 here is CASSPAGRTENTEAFF. The CDR3 DNA reads as TGCGCCAGCAGCCCGGCTGGAAGGACAGAGAACACTGAAGCTTTCTTT.

The V gene is TRBV11-3, the J gene TRBJ2-7, with D possibly matching TRBD1 (5 bases). This CDR3 has 14 amino acids. The ends were cut back, 3 bases at V and 3 bases at J, with 12 bases in the middle. Germline V gene lookup returns CDR1 SGHNT and CDR2 YENEEA. CDR3: CASSFGHAGYEQYF. In nucleotides, the CDR3 is TGTGCCAGCAGCTTCGGACACGCCGGCTACGAGCAGTACTTC.

The CDR3: CASSLRRGGVKETQYF. The CDR3 DNA is TGTGCCAGCAGCCTCCGACGGGGGGGTGTGAAAGAGACCCAGTACTTC. This chain uses TRBV7-9 with TRBJ2-5; 8 nucleotides line up with TRBD2. Germline CDR1 SEHNR, CDR2 FQNEAQ (reference sequence). This CDR3 has 16 residues. V lost 5 bases, J lost 3 bases, and 11 bases stayed unmatched.

The chain has TRBV2 and TRBJ1-5; D gene uncertain. The germline CDR1 and CDR2 sequences are SNHLY and FYNNEI. This CDR3 spans 12 amino acids. V lost 5 bases to trimming and J lost 11 bases, with 13 bases between them. This chain's CDR3 is CASSQEMGTQHF. In DNA form, the CDR3 reads TGTGCCAGCAGTCAAGAAATGGGGACCCAGCATTTT. The full variable domain, its missing parts supplied by reference TRBV2 and TRBJ1-5, is EPEVTQTPSHQVTQMGQEVILRCVPISNHLYFYWYRQILGQKVEFLVSFYNNEISEKSEIFDDQFSVERPDGSNFTLKIRSTKLEDSAMYFCASSQEMGTQHFGDGTRLSIL.

This clone has more than one count but fewer than ten. The V gene is TRBV5-1, the J gene TRBJ1-5; 10 bases are shared with TRBD1. The CDR3 spans 14 residues. J was trimmed by 6 bases and V by 6 bases; bases with no gene match: 6. Germline V gene data show CDR1 as SGHRS and CDR2 as YFSETQ. The CDR3 loop reads CASKVGTGAQPQHF. The CDR3 DNA follows: TGCGCCAGCAAGGTCGGGACAGGGGCTCAGCCCCAGCATTTT.

The chain recombines TRBV5-4 with TRBJ2-2, with a possible D match to TRBD2 (6 bases). Germline V gene sequence: CDR1 SGHNT, CDR2 YYREEE (reference sequence). The length of the CDR3 is 14 residues. V gave up 4 bases and J gave up 4 bases, with 11 bases separating them. The chain's CDR3 is CASSLQEGTGELFF. The CDR3 coding sequence is TGTGCCAGCAGCCTACAGGAGGGCACCGGGGAGCTGTTTTTT.

This chain joins TRBV5-1 and TRBJ1-4; weak D call: TRBD1 (5 bases). Germline V gives CDR1 SGHRS, CDR2 YFSETQ. Trimming cost V 4 bases and J 5 bases, with 12 bases left between them. This CDR3 contains 14 residues. For the CDR3, the DNA is TGCGCCAGCAGCCGTGACAGCTTCAATGAAAAACTGTTTTTT. Translation: CASSRDSFNEKLFF.

This clone was observed a few times. The junction does not match germline at one end; this may be a read error. The V and J genes are TRBV9 and TRBJ2-1, with a weak D call TRBD1 (5 bases). This CDR3 region has 14 residues. The V gene's germline CDR1 is SGDLS and CDR2 YYNGEE. CDR3 in amino acids: CASSVAKDPGWAIF. CDR3 nucleotides: TGTGCCAGCAGCGTAGCAAAAGACCCAGGGTGGGCGATCTTC.

The chain carries TRBV7-2 and TRBJ2-4, with D perhaps matching TRBD1 (6 bases). V was trimmed by 5 bases and J by 8 bases, leaving 10 bases between them. Germline V CDR1 and CDR2: SGHTA, FQGNSA. CDR3 length: 12 amino acids. The CDR3: CASSPGTYIQYF. CDR3 DNA sequence: TGTGCCAGCAGCCCCGGGACATACATTCAGTACTTC.

The rearrangement links TRBV2 to TRBJ2-5; 7 bases map to TRBD2. V was clipped by 4 bases and J by 7 bases; unmatched bases: 9. CDR3 size: 14 residues. Germline CDR1 and CDR2: SNHLY and FYNNEI. The chain's CDR3 is CASSGILRELTQYF. In nucleotides, the CDR3 is TGTGCCAGCAGTGGAATTCTGCGGGAGTTGACCCAGTACTTC.

In its sample, this clone was seen once. The chain recombines TRBV6-5 with TRBJ1-1, with 7 bases lining up with TRBD1. Per the germline V gene, CDR1 is MNHEY and CDR2 is SVGAGI. V lost 3 bases to trimming and J lost 5 bases; unmatched junction nucleotides: 3. CDR3 size: 13 residues. DNA of the CDR3: TGTGCCAGCAGTTATAAGGGGGCGACTGAAGCTTTCTTT. Its translation is CASSYKGATEAFF.

The chain combines TRBV5-4 with TRBJ2-7; possible D gene TRBD1, 6 bases. The CDR3 totals 14 residues. Trimming removed 4 bases at V and 1 base at J, with 12 bases between. Germline loops: CDR1 SGHNT, CDR2 YYREEE (reference sequence). The CDR3 DNA is TGTGCCAGCAGCCTGCCCGGACAGTCCTACGAGCAGTACTTC. Translated: CASSLPGQSYEQYF.